The text below deals with one T cell receptor (beta chain). This clone's antigen is unknown. No much larger clone is present one base from it, and per-base qualities are unavailable. This record belongs to a study of blood T cell repertoires in COVID-19 (dated by TCRdb to 2019 to 2021). As for the study more broadly: Samples from collaborators originated in the United States, Italy and Spain and spanned both the acute and convalescent phases of COVID-19. Sample metadata almost always included a de-identified subject ID, COVID-19 status, age in years and sex. A freely available public database, intended as a resource for researchers studying the immune response to SARS-CoV-2, is where the repertoires were released. Where HLA class I and class II types were available, the types were taken from metadata supplied by the sample provider, not from assay-based typing. The dataset comprised deeply sampled blood TCRbeta repertoires from subjects exposed to, actively infected with, or recovered from COVID-19. Samples were obtained from the ongoing ImmuneRACE study (first 160 participants) and from about 1,300 subjects provided by 6 global collaborators. The material from the prospective study consisted of cDNA or gDNA derived from T cells, B-cell-depleted T cells, or PBMCs. The full study reports these points: Clinical and demographic metadata were provided uncurated, with the amount varying by source and participant.

Trimming leaves V shorter by 1 base and J shorter by 7 bases, with the junction holding 3 bases beyond the gene matches. CDR1 and CDR2 (SQVTM, ANQGSEA) derive from the germline V gene. The cysteine opens and the phenylalanine closes a CDR3 of 13 amino acids. Only CDR3 DNA is held: 39 bases, read in frame from base 1. The immunoSEQ Assay, a bias-controlled multiplex PCR, was used to amplify TCRbeta CDR3 regions from genomic DNA. Per the source publication's procedure: The number of nucleated cells in each sample was estimated by amplification of reference gene primers within the assay. To quantify the absolute abundance of each unique TCRbeta CDR3 rearrangement, sequence reads were collapsed and filtered. Productive Simpson clonality was computed per sample as the square root of Simpson's diversity index over productive rearrangements. Entries here come from immuneACCESS through TCRdb and include only in-frame sequences with V and J called. Some clones fail to appear in such tables; in the studies checked, an unresolved V gene covers under half of the shortfall, and the cause of the remainder is unknown. Clone size and V and J calls were adopted from that table, with D and trimming inferred from the DNA. This sample comprises roughly 250,000 clones, approximately 85% of them detected only once. The ten largest clones add up to approximately 1.9% of the sample.

In the prospective study, participants were about 18 to 100 years old, resided in fewer than 25 geographic areas of the United States, and were enrolled through a virtual design. In the prospective study, cohorts were assigned on the basis of participant-reported clinical history obtained from a screening survey and a study questionnaire. Recovered participants in ImmuneRACE Cohort 3 were defined by two consecutive negative NP/OP PCR tests, clearance by a healthcare professional, or resolution of symptoms. In the prospective study, mobile phlebotomists collected whole blood, serum and a nasopharyngeal or oropharyngeal swab from each participant. Prospective study participants could optionally give additional blood draws and questionnaires over an approximately two-month period. Before DNA extraction, blood samples from the prospective study were shipped at room temperature or frozen.

The sequence joins TRBV29-1 to TRBJ1-2, with 10 bases in between that match TRBD1. This TCR was sampled from a woman in her fifties or sixties who had recovered from COVID-19. The sample was PBMCs or T cells enriched from blood (not recorded which). Here the CDR3 is given as CSVEGDRGFGYTF. The DNA sequence is TGCAGCGTTGAAGGGGACAGGGGATTTGGCTACACCTTC.